The 8 T cell receptor beta chains below all came from one sample that was sequenced in a study of OX40 agonist ivuxolimab in advanced cancers. Using immunoSEQ multiplex PCR, the repertoire was profiled, and TCRdb retains in-frame clones only, with some absent. Here the sample spans around 87,000 clones, roughly 94% being singletons. The starting material was CD4+ or CD8+ T cells sorted from blood, obtained in a trial of the OX40 agonist ivuxolimab. All receptors come from an adult with an advanced solid tumor such as melanoma, head and neck, liver or kidney cancer.

This chain uses TRBV27 with TRBJ2-1; 7 bases match TRBD1. With 10 bases clipped from V and 10 bases from J, the junction kept 7 bases outside the gene matches. The germline CDR1 and CDR2 sequences are MNHEY and SMNVEV (reference sequence). The CDR3 consists of 11 residues. The CDR3 spells CAIRGGREQFF. CDR3 in DNA: TGTGCCATCAGAGGGGGCAGGGAGCAGTTCTTC.

The chain uses TRBV9 and TRBJ2-1, with 7 bases that match TRBD2. V dropped 4 bases and J dropped 3; count of bases not matched to a gene: 7. The CDR3 length is 15 residues. Germline V gene sequence: CDR1 SGDLS, CDR2 YYNGEE. The CDR3 DNA follows: TGTGCCAGCAGCACGGGGGGTGCACACTACAATGAGCAGTTCTTC. This codes for CASSTGGAHYNEQFF.

The chain joins TRBV15 to TRBJ2-7, with 7 positions matching TRBD2. The CDR3 is made up of 14 amino acids. Germline V CDR1 and CDR2: LNHNV, YYDKDF (reference sequence). V lost 3 bases to trimming and J lost 0 bases; unmatched junction nucleotides: 2. CDR3 protein: CATSRGGFSYEQYF. The DNA of the CDR3 is TGTGCCACCAGCAGGGGAGGGTTCTCCTACGAGCAGTACTTC.

V is TRBV9 and J is TRBJ1-5; 12 positions match TRBD1. Per germline, CDR1 SGDLS and CDR2 YYNGEE. Trimming at V came to 3 bases and at J to 8 bases, leaving 3 bases not matched to a gene. This CDR3 region has 14 residues. CDR3 sequence reads: CASSEGQGAEPQHF. The DNA for the CDR3 is TGTGCCAGCAGCGAGGGACAGGGGGCTGAGCCCCAGCATTTT. Drawing the rest from reference TRBV9 and TRBJ1-5, the complete variable domain is DSGVTQTPKHLITATGQRVTLRCSPRSGDLSVYWYQQSLDQGLQFLIQYYNGEERAKGNILERFSAQQFPDLHSELNLSSLELGDSALYFCASSEGQGAEPQHFGDGTRLSIL.

Turning to this clone: The sample carries other DNA sequences with the same CDR3. The chain links TRBV6-1 to TRBJ1-1, with unresolved D. The V and J ends lost 0 bases and 8 bases respectively, with 16 bases between them. Germline CDR1 reads MNHNS; CDR2 reads SASEGT. This CDR3 is 15 amino acids long. This CDR3 reads CASSEAGAPWVEAFF. The CDR3 DNA sequence: TGTGCCAGCAGTGAAGCGGGCGCTCCCTGGGTGGAAGCTTTCTTT.

The chain joins TRBV2 to TRBJ1-5, with 10 bases fitting TRBD1. The CDR3 runs to 15 residues. Germline V lookup: CDR1 SNHLY, CDR2 FYNNEI. Trimming took 6 bases from V and 4 from J; bases not matched to a gene: 6. The CDR3 sequence: CASSEGQGFNQPQHF. CDR3 DNA sequence: TGTGCCAGCAGCGAGGGACAGGGGTTTAATCAGCCCCAGCATTTT.

The chain uses TRBV11-2 and TRBJ2-7; tentatively, D is TRBD2 (5 bases). The germline V gene encodes CDR1 SGHAT and CDR2 FQNNGV. The ends were cut back, 3 bases at V and 2 bases at J, with 8 bases in the middle. This CDR3 has 13 amino acids. The CDR3 sequence: CASSFGVAYEQYF. The CDR3 nucleotides read TGTGCCAGCAGCTTCGGGGTCGCCTACGAGCAGTACTTC.

CDR3 loop: CASSHGRRANTGELFF. The CDR3 DNA is TGTGCCAGCAGCCACGGACGTCGGGCGAACACCGGGGAGCTGTTTTTT. The chain employs TRBV7-8 and TRBJ2-2; the D is unclear. Trimming pared 5 bases from V and 0 bases from J, leaving 13 bases between. The CDR3 extends over 16 amino acids. In germline, CDR1 is SGHVS, CDR2 FQNEAQ.